These 18 T cell receptor beta chains share one sample of origin, sequenced in a study of technical replicates of blood from a few donors. Sequencing was performed with immunoSEQ multiplex PCR; in TCRdb, only in-frame clones are kept and a portion is missing. The sample has tens of thousands of clones; about 96% are singletons. Specimen: T cells isolated from PBMCs. These receptors were obtained from a human donor in good health.

The chain recombines TRBV7-9 with TRBJ1-4; D is perhaps TRBD1 (6 bases). The V gene lost 2 bases and the J gene lost 5 bases, with 18 bases spanning the gap. Germline V gene sequence: CDR1 SEHNR, CDR2 FQNEAQ (reference sequence). The CDR3 has 17 amino acids. CDR3 nucleotides: TGTGCCAGCAGCTTACGGGGGGCAGGGGTACTAAATGAAAAACTGTTTTTT. The encoded protein is CASSLRGAGVLNEKLFF.

CDR3 protein: CASNRGLAYYEQYF. CDR3 sequence (DNA): TGTGCCAGCAATCGGGGTCTAGCCTACTACGAGCAGTACTTC. This chain joins TRBV2 and TRBJ2-7; tentative D call: TRBD2 (5 bases). V dropped 7 bases and J dropped 3 bases, with 16 bases sitting between them. The CDR3 totals 14 residues. Germline V gene data show CDR1 as SNHLY and CDR2 as FYNNEI.

The J gene is TRBJ1-2, the V gene TRBV28; a possible D gene is TRBD1 (5 bases). The germline V and J ends were trimmed by 6 bases and 4 bases, with 15 bases remaining between them. The CDR3 sequence is 14 residues long. Germline CDR1 is MDHEN and CDR2 is SYDVKM. The CDR3 region has the DNA TGTGCCAGCAGCCTTATGGGGGAGGTCTATGGCTACACCTTC. Translation: CASSLMGEVYGYTF.

The rearrangement links TRBV7-2 to TRBJ1-1, with D hard to call. Per germline, CDR1 SGHTA and CDR2 FQGNSA. The CDR3 consists of 15 residues. Deletions cut 0 bases from V and 5 bases from J, with 13 bases between. The CDR3 sequence: CASSLAGSGFTEAFF. CDR3 nucleotide sequence: TGTGCCAGCAGCTTAGCGGGTTCGGGGTTTACTGAAGCTTTCTTT. Together with reference TRBV7-2 and TRBJ1-1, the CDR3 gives the full variable domain: GAGVSQSPSNKVTEKGKDVELRCDPISGHTALYWYRQSLGQGLEFLIYFQGNSAPDKSGLPSDRFSAERTGGSVSTLTIQRTQQEDSAVYLCASSLAGSGFTEAFFGQGTRLTVV.

The rearrangement links TRBV11-1 to TRBJ2-7, with 7 nucleotides matching TRBD1. Unmatched junction bases numbered 2, after V lost 2 bases and J lost 4 bases. CDR1 is SGHAT, CDR2 FQDESV, per germline (reference sequence). The CDR3 has 13 residues. CDR3 nucleotide sequence: TGTGCCAGCAGCTTAAAACAGGGGTACGAGCAGTACTTC. It specifies CASSLKQGYEQYF.

This chain connects TRBV19 to TRBJ2-7; D unclear. Germline V gene lookup returns CDR1 LNHDA and CDR2 SQIVND (reference sequence). The CDR3 loop spans 16 amino acids. The V gene lost 3 bases and the J gene lost 2 bases, with 17 bases spanning the gap. CDR3: CASSMVVGSLPYEQYF. The CDR3 DNA sequence: TGTGCCAGTAGTATGGTCGTGGGCAGCCTCCCCTACGAGCAGTACTTC.

This chain links TRBV19 with TRBJ1-5, with D perhaps TRBD1 (6 bases). The ends were cut back, 10 bases at V and 2 bases at J, with 21 bases in the middle. This CDR3 region has 16 residues. The germline gives CDR1 LNHDA, CDR2 SQIVND (reference sequence). The CDR3 nucleotides are TGTGCCACGAAATTCACACAGGGTAAGGGCAATCAGCCCCAGCATTTT. It translates to CATKFTQGKGNQPQHF.

This clone is a singleton in its sample. The chain joins TRBV7-2 to TRBJ2-2; 7 bases fit TRBD2. Germline V gene sequence: CDR1 SGHTA, CDR2 FQGNSA. V shed 4 bases, J shed 6 bases, and the junction held 2 bases outside the gene matches. There are 13 residues in the CDR3. CDR3 in amino acids: CASSSGLAGELFF. The CDR3 bases are TGTGCCAGCAGCTCCGGACTAGCCGGGGAGCTGTTTTTT.

J is TRBJ1-3 and V is TRBV4-1, with no clear D. The germline V gene encodes CDR1 MGHRA and CDR2 YSYEKL. Deletions cut 3 bases from V and 4 bases from J, with 13 bases between. This CDR3 comprises 15 residues. Here the CDR3 reads CASSHNSGIGNTIYF. The CDR3 coding sequence is TGCGCCAGCAGCCATAACAGTGGAATAGGAAACACCATATATTTT.

This chain uses TRBV5-4 with TRBJ2-1, with 11 bases matching TRBD2. The germline CDR1 and CDR2 sequences are SGHNT and YYREEE (reference sequence). The length of the CDR3 is 14 residues. V was clipped by 3 bases and J by 7 bases; unmatched bases: 3. CDR3 nucleotide sequence: TGTGCCAGCAGCTCACTAGCGGGGGTGAATGAGCAGTTCTTC. Protein sequence: CASSSLAGVNEQFF.

The chain recombines TRBV11-2 with TRBJ2-3, with TRBD2 matching over 13 bases. Germline CDR1 SGHAT, CDR2 FQNNGV. This CDR3 comprises 18 residues. V trimming: 2 bases; J trimming: 0 bases; junction bases outside the gene matches: 5. For the CDR3, the DNA is TGTGCCAGCAGCTTATGGACTAGCGGGAGCCATAGCACAGATACGCAGTATTTT. Its translation is CASSLWTSGSHSTDTQYF.

The J gene is TRBJ2-7, the V gene TRBV18; 7 bases match TRBD1. Germline values: CDR1 KGHSH, CDR2 LQKENI. Trimming removed 4 bases from V and 7 bases from J; junction bases left unmatched: 10. This CDR3 region has 14 residues. For the CDR3, the DNA is TGTGCCAGCTCACGATCTTTGGACAGGCTGGAGCAGTACTTC. It yields the protein CASSRSLDRLEQYF.

The gene calls are TRBV2 and TRBJ2-1; D remains ambiguous. Germline CDR1 and CDR2: SNHLY and FYNNEI. CDR3 length: 15 amino acids. V lost 4 bases, J lost 0 bases, and 10 bases lay in between. The CDR3, as DNA: TGTGCCAGCAGTGTGTCTCATAGCTCCTACAATGAGCAGTTCTTC. It codes for CASSVSHSSYNEQFF. The full variable domain, in which reference TRBV2 and TRBJ2-1 provide the parts outside the CDR3, is EPEVTQTPSHQVTQMGQEVILRCVPISNHLYFYWYRQILGQKVEFLVSFYNNEISEKSEIFDDQFSVERPDGSNFTLKIRSTKLEDSAMYFCASSVSHSSYNEQFFGPGTRLTVL.

This clone was observed a single time. The V call is TRBV19, the J call TRBJ2-5; D is unclear. CDR1 is LNHDA and CDR2 is SQIVND in the germline V gene (reference sequence). Trimming shortened V by 7 bases and J by 6 bases, and 12 bases separated the two germline ends. The CDR3 spans 12 residues. The CDR3 region is CASTSKRKTQYF. CDR3 coding DNA: TGTGCCAGTACCTCTAAGCGAAAGACCCAGTACTTC.

This sequence joins TRBV5-6 and TRBJ1-1; 9 bases line up with TRBD1. This CDR3 contains 15 residues. Germline CDR1 is SGHDT and CDR2 is YYEEEE. V shed 0 bases and J 2 bases; nucleotides not matched to a gene: 2. The CDR3 coding sequence is TGTGCCAGCAGCTTGGGGACAGGGGATAACACTGAAGCTTTCTTT. Its translation: CASSLGTGDNTEAFF.

This chain links TRBV28 with TRBJ2-1; 12 bases line up with TRBD2. The CDR3 spans 17 residues. The germline gives CDR1 MDHEN, CDR2 SYDVKM. V trimming: 3 bases; J trimming: 10 bases; junction bases outside the gene matches: 13. The CDR3 loop reads CASSFSAASGRAGEQFF. CDR3 nucleotides: TGTGCCAGCAGTTTTTCGGCGGCTAGCGGGAGGGCCGGCGAGCAGTTCTTC.

CDR3 DNA sequence: TGTGCCAGCAGCGTAGGGAAGACTAGCGGGACCTTAAATGAGCAGTTCTTC. Translated: CASSVGKTSGTLNEQFF. The gene calls are TRBV9 and TRBJ2-1; 11 bases align to TRBD2. The V segment lost 0 bases and the J segment 7 bases; nucleotides outside the gene matches: 9. There are 17 residues in the CDR3. CDR1 is SGDLS, CDR2 YYNGEE, per germline.

This CDR3 reads CASSAVTSYEQYF. In DNA form, the CDR3 reads TGTGCCAGCAGCGCCGTAACTAGTTACGAGCAGTACTTC. The chain joins TRBV7-2 to TRBJ2-7; D might be TRBD2 (5 bases). Germline V lookup: CDR1 SGHTA, CDR2 FQGNSA. This CDR3 contains 13 residues. With 5 bases removed from V and 4 bases from J, the gap between germline ends came to 12 bases.